This T cell receptor beta chain was documented in a study of blood T cell repertoires in COVID-19 (dated by TCRdb to the early 2020s). Context from the whole study: Collaborator samples came from the United States, Italy and Spain and covered acute and convalescent phases of COVID-19. Deeply sampled blood TCRbeta repertoires from subjects exposed to, actively infected with, or recovered from COVID-19 were included in the dataset. Where HLA class I and class II types were available, the types were taken from metadata supplied by the sample provider, not from assay-based typing. The samples were drawn from the first 160 participants of the ongoing ImmuneRACE study and from 950 to 1,500 subjects provided by 6 global collaborators. Sample metadata almost always included a de-identified subject ID, COVID-19 status, age in years and sex. A freely available public database, intended as a resource for researchers studying the immune response to SARS-CoV-2, is where the repertoires were released. The material from the prospective study consisted of cDNA or gDNA derived from T cells, B-cell-depleted T cells, or PBMCs. The paper as a whole reports these results and caveats: Clinical and demographic metadata were provided uncurated, with the amount varying by source and participant.

One collaborating source in Seattle enrolled patients during active infection and followed them longitudinally through the course of disease. Whole blood was collected in K2EDTA tubes by collaborating institutions according to the institutions' own protocols. For TCRbeta analysis, collaborators shipped samples in one of three forms: frozen whole blood, isolated PBMCs, or DNA extracted from either of those sample types. About this clone itself: This receptor's antigen is unknown. The sample holds no much larger clone one base away, and base qualities are not on file.

Trimmed from V: 5 bases; trimmed from J: 7 bases; junction bases lacking a gene match: 3. CDR1 is given as GTSNPN and CDR2 as SVGIG, both from the germline V gene (reference sequence). Counted from cysteine to phenylalanine, this CDR3 has 13 amino acids. Of the read, only the CDR3 DNA is kept; its 39 bases are in frame from base 1. TCRbeta CDR3 regions were amplified from genomic DNA using the immunoSEQ Assay, a bias-controlled multiplex PCR. In the authors' own workflow: The number of nucleated cells in each sample was estimated from the amplification of reference gene primers within the assay. Sequence reads were collapsed and filtered to measure the absolute abundance of every unique TCRbeta CDR3 rearrangement. Productive Simpson clonality was computed per sample as the square root of Simpson's diversity index over productive rearrangements. The immuneACCESS repertoire file appears here via TCRdb, limited to in-frame rearrangements. These files lack a portion of the clones; in checked studies, under half of the deficit traces to unresolved V genes, and the cause of the others is not known. The DNA was the basis for D and trimming; V, J and clone size are from that table. The sample table records about 170,000 clones; just under 85% of these occur just once. The ten largest clones take up 2.5% to 3% of the sample.

This sequence originates from a woman aged 80 or over with COVID-19, enrolled during active disease. The sequenced sample consisted of peripheral blood. The chain couples TRBV30 to TRBJ1-4; 11 bases in the junction line up with TRBD1. The CDR3 loop reads CAWAGQGAEKLFF. The bases read TGTGCCTGGGCCGGACAGGGGGCTGAAAAACTGTTTTTT.